This T cell receptor beta chain emerged from a study of blood T cells in healthy people across ages. Overall study context: Capturing about one barcoded beta molecule per two T cells was achieved by template switching. Study-wide results and caveats: Researchers deemed the diversity estimates from one million T cells underestimates. Getting older went along with TCR beta diversity per million T cells dropping roughly linearly.

In each sample, at least 6.5 million PBMCs were isolated. After removal of 4 bases from V and 4 bases from J, the junction contained 11 bases not matched to a gene. The CDR3 has 16 residues. Germline loops: CDR1 MNHNY, CDR2 SVGAGI (reference sequence). With respect to this clonotype: No antigen is known for it.

With a J-beta primer mix and a sample-barcoded 5' primer, a second PCR ran roughly 7 to 11 cycles. TCRdb re-analysed the 5' RACE reads in MiXCR, keeping a single row per CDR3 protein. Of roughly 1,500,000 distinct CDR3 sequences detected, 30% to 35% appear once; the ten largest clones hold about 11%. V and J are TRBV6-6 and TRBJ2-3, with 7 bases matching TRBD2. The sequence derives from a woman aged 30 to 39 in good health. Sequencing was performed on blood. The CDR3 here is CASSFSRLAAPDTQYF. The CDR3 DNA is TGTGCCAGCAGTTTCTCCCGACTAGCTGCCCCAGATACGCAGTATTTT.